A single sample is the source of the 15 T cell receptor beta chains below, sequenced in a study of regulatory T cells in long-lasting Graves disease (dated by TCRdb to about 2021). The time point label here, explained by the study, means: newly diagnosed GD, antithyroid drugs for less than 3 months. For both TCR sequencing and RNA sequencing, RNA was extracted from PBMCs in TRIzol. To prepare the library, multiplex PCR was applied. Sequencing was performed on an Illumina HiSeq 4000. To build TCR beta libraries, CDR3 regions were amplified by Arm-PCR using iRepertoire HTBI primers. TCRdb reprocessed the public reads (quality trimming at Q25 with fastp, clone calling with MiXCR) and kept in-frame beta chains. Under each unique CDR3 protein, matching rows form one entry showing the most common genes and DNA. The sample contains 560,000 or so distinct CDR3 sequences, around 16% of them found a single time. The ten largest clones add up to around 12% of the sample.

This same sample was also part of a study on T cells in Graves' hyperthyroidism and ophthalmopathy.

Sample: peripheral blood mononuclear cells (PBMCs), taken at new diagnosis, from a patient treated with antithyroid drugs. These TCRs come from a man younger than 35 with Graves disease. Donor details come from another sample of the same person, matched by shared clones.

A remark on this clonotype: This likely came from a read error, as a far larger clone is one base away. V and J are TRBV6-1 and TRBJ2-3; TRBD2 matches 12 bases. The ends lost 6 bases at V and 5 bases at J; junction bases unmatched: 3. This CDR3 has 14 residues. From germline, CDR1 is MNHNS and CDR2 SASEGT. The CDR3 reads CASRLTSGRDTQYF. The DNA of the CDR3 is TGTGCCAGCAGATTGACTAGCGGGAGAGATACGCAGTATTTT.

This sequence joins TRBV27 and TRBJ1-6, with 9 bases fitting TRBD1. Germline V CDR1 and CDR2: MNHEY, SMNVEV (reference sequence). This CDR3 contains 15 residues. With V trimmed by 3 bases and J by 7 bases, 4 bases remained unmatched. CDR3 in amino acids: CASSFGTGLNSPLHF. DNA of the CDR3: TGTGCCAGCAGTTTCGGGACAGGGTTGAATTCACCCCTCCACTTT.

This clonotype was counted at least ten times. This rearrangement joins TRBV30 to TRBJ2-3; TRBD2 agrees at 14 bases. V shed 4 bases and J 7 bases; nucleotides not matched to a gene: 13. CDR1 is GTSNPN and CDR2 is SVGIG in the germline V gene (reference sequence). The CDR3 is 17 amino acids. CDR3 DNA sequence: TGTGCCTGGAATCGGGTCGGGGGACTAGCGGGAGCAAATACGCAGTATTTT. It yields the protein CAWNRVGGLAGANTQYF.

The chain combines TRBV24-1 with TRBJ1-1; 7 nucleotides match TRBD1. Germline loops: CDR1 KGHDR, CDR2 SFDVKD. The CDR3 has 16 amino acids. Losses at the gene ends were 0 bases for V and 5 bases for J; bases not matched to a gene: 8. CDR3 nucleotides: TGTGCCACCAGTGATTTGGGGGGCAGGGGGAGTACTGAAGCTTTCTTT. Residues: CATSDLGGRGSTEAFF.

In this sample, this clonotype turned up many times. The V call is TRBV5-5, the J call TRBJ2-3; tentatively, D is TRBD1 or TRBD2 (5 bases each). The V gene's germline CDR1 is SGHKS and CDR2 YYEKEE (reference sequence). V was trimmed by 3 bases and J by 0 bases, leaving 17 bases between them. The CDR3 spans 17 residues. The CDR3 loop is CASSSSPGTVSTDTQYF. CDR3 DNA sequence: TGTGCCAGCAGCTCTTCGCCCGGGACGGTGAGCACAGATACGCAGTATTTT.

Ten or more counts support this clonotype. The rearrangement uses TRBV5-1 and TRBJ2-1; 12 bases match TRBD2. This CDR3 comprises 17 residues. The germline gives CDR1 SGHRS, CDR2 YFSETQ. The J segment lost 9 bases and the V segment lost 4 bases, leaving 14 bases of the junction unmatched. The CDR3 DNA follows: TGCGCCAGCAGCCGGGAGACTAGCGGGAGTAATTTCGGTGAGCAGTTCTTC. The encoded protein is CASSRETSGSNFGEQFF.

The gene calls are TRBV7-8 and TRBJ1-3; TRBD1 agrees at 7 bases. In germline, CDR1 is SGHVS, CDR2 FQNEAQ. The CDR3 runs to 20 residues. V gave up 2 bases and J gave up 3 bases; unmatched junction bases: 19. As DNA, the CDR3 is TGTGCCAGCAGCTTAATGAAGATAGCGACAGGGAAGGAAGGTGGAAACACCATATATTTT. Translated, it gives CASSLMKIATGKEGGNTIYF.

This clonotype was observed many times. This chain uses TRBV10-3 with TRBJ2-1; 7 nucleotides agree with TRBD2. Germline lookup yields CDR1 ENHRY and CDR2 SYGVKD. The J segment lost 1 base and the V segment lost 4 bases, leaving 19 bases of the junction unmatched. CDR3 length: 20 residues. The DNA of the CDR3 is TGTGCCATCAGTGGAGAAGTGGGCGGCGGGAGAAGAGTGTCCTACAATGAGCAGTTCTTC. It codes for CAISGEVGGGRRVSYNEQFF.

As for this clonotype: With a much larger clone just one base away, this may be a read error. This CDR3 is missing its conserved last phenylalanine or tryptophan, likely due to a read error. The chain couples TRBV3-1 to TRBJ1-1, with no clear D. The CDR3 is 12 residues long. Trimming cost V 0 bases and J 8 bases, with 7 bases left between them. CDR1 and CDR2 (germline): LGHDT, YNNKEL (reference sequence). For the CDR3, the DNA is TGTGCCAGCAGCCAAGATGGAGGGGAAGCTTTCTCT. Translated: CASSQDGGEAFS.

The sample holds a few counts of this clonotype. The chain carries TRBV11-2 and TRBJ1-6; the D gene is possibly TRBD1 (6 bases). From germline, CDR1 is SGHAT and CDR2 FQNNGV. Trimming pared 3 bases from V and 8 bases from J, leaving 14 bases between. CDR3 size: 15 residues. DNA of the CDR3: TGTGCCAGCAGCTTGCATACAGGGAATTATTCACCCCTCCACTTT. Translating gives CASSLHTGNYSPLHF.

This clonotype showed up many times. The chain carries TRBV12-3 or TRBV12-4 and TRBJ1-2; possibly TRBD1 for D (5 bases). The CDR3 loop spans 15 amino acids. With 3 bases removed from V and 6 bases from J, the gap between germline ends came to 17 bases. For the CDR3, the DNA is TGTGCCAGCAGTTTGCGGGGCCTCGTCTTCAATGGCTACACCTTC. This gives the protein CASSLRGLVFNGYTF.

This clonotype was seen ten or more times. The chain employs TRBV3-1 and TRBJ1-5; 8 bases match TRBD1. This CDR3 region has 15 residues. Germline V gene lookup returns CDR1 LGHDT and CDR2 YNNKEL (reference sequence). J gave up 4 bases and V 4 bases, and 6 bases lay outside the gene matches. In nucleotides, the CDR3 is TGTGCCAGCAGCCGTCAGACAGGGGTAAATCAGCCCCAGCATTTT. This codes for CASSRQTGVNQPQHF.

The chain couples TRBV7-9 to TRBJ1-6; D is unresolved. The CDR3 has 17 amino acids. Germline lookup yields CDR1 SEHNR and CDR2 FQNEAQ (reference sequence). Trimming removed 5 bases at V and 8 bases at J, with 22 bases between. In DNA form, the CDR3 reads TGTGCCAGCAGCCGCAGAATTGGAGGCGCAGAAGATTCACCCCTCCACTTT. It codes for CASSRRIGGAEDSPLHF.

This clonotype has a single count. Possible read error: a much larger clone is one base away. The V call is TRBV7-2, the J call TRBJ2-5; D is unclear. V was trimmed by 1 base and J by 11 bases, leaving 17 bases between them. The germline V gene encodes CDR1 SGHTA and CDR2 FQGNSA. The CDR3 has 14 amino acids. The chain's CDR3 is CASSLVRNDNEQYF. CDR3 sequence (DNA): TGTGCCAGCAGCTTAGTCCGAAACGACAATGAGCAGTACTTC.

The rearrangement links TRBV4-2 to TRBJ2-5; a possible D gene is TRBD2 (6 bases). The germline gives CDR1 LGHNA, CDR2 YNFKEQ. The length of the CDR3 is 17 residues. The V and J ends lost 2 bases and 5 bases respectively, with 21 bases between them. The CDR3 region has the DNA TGTGCCAGCAGCCAATCGGCCGACGGTTACGGAGGGGAGACCCAGTACTTC. As protein: CASSQSADGYGGETQYF.